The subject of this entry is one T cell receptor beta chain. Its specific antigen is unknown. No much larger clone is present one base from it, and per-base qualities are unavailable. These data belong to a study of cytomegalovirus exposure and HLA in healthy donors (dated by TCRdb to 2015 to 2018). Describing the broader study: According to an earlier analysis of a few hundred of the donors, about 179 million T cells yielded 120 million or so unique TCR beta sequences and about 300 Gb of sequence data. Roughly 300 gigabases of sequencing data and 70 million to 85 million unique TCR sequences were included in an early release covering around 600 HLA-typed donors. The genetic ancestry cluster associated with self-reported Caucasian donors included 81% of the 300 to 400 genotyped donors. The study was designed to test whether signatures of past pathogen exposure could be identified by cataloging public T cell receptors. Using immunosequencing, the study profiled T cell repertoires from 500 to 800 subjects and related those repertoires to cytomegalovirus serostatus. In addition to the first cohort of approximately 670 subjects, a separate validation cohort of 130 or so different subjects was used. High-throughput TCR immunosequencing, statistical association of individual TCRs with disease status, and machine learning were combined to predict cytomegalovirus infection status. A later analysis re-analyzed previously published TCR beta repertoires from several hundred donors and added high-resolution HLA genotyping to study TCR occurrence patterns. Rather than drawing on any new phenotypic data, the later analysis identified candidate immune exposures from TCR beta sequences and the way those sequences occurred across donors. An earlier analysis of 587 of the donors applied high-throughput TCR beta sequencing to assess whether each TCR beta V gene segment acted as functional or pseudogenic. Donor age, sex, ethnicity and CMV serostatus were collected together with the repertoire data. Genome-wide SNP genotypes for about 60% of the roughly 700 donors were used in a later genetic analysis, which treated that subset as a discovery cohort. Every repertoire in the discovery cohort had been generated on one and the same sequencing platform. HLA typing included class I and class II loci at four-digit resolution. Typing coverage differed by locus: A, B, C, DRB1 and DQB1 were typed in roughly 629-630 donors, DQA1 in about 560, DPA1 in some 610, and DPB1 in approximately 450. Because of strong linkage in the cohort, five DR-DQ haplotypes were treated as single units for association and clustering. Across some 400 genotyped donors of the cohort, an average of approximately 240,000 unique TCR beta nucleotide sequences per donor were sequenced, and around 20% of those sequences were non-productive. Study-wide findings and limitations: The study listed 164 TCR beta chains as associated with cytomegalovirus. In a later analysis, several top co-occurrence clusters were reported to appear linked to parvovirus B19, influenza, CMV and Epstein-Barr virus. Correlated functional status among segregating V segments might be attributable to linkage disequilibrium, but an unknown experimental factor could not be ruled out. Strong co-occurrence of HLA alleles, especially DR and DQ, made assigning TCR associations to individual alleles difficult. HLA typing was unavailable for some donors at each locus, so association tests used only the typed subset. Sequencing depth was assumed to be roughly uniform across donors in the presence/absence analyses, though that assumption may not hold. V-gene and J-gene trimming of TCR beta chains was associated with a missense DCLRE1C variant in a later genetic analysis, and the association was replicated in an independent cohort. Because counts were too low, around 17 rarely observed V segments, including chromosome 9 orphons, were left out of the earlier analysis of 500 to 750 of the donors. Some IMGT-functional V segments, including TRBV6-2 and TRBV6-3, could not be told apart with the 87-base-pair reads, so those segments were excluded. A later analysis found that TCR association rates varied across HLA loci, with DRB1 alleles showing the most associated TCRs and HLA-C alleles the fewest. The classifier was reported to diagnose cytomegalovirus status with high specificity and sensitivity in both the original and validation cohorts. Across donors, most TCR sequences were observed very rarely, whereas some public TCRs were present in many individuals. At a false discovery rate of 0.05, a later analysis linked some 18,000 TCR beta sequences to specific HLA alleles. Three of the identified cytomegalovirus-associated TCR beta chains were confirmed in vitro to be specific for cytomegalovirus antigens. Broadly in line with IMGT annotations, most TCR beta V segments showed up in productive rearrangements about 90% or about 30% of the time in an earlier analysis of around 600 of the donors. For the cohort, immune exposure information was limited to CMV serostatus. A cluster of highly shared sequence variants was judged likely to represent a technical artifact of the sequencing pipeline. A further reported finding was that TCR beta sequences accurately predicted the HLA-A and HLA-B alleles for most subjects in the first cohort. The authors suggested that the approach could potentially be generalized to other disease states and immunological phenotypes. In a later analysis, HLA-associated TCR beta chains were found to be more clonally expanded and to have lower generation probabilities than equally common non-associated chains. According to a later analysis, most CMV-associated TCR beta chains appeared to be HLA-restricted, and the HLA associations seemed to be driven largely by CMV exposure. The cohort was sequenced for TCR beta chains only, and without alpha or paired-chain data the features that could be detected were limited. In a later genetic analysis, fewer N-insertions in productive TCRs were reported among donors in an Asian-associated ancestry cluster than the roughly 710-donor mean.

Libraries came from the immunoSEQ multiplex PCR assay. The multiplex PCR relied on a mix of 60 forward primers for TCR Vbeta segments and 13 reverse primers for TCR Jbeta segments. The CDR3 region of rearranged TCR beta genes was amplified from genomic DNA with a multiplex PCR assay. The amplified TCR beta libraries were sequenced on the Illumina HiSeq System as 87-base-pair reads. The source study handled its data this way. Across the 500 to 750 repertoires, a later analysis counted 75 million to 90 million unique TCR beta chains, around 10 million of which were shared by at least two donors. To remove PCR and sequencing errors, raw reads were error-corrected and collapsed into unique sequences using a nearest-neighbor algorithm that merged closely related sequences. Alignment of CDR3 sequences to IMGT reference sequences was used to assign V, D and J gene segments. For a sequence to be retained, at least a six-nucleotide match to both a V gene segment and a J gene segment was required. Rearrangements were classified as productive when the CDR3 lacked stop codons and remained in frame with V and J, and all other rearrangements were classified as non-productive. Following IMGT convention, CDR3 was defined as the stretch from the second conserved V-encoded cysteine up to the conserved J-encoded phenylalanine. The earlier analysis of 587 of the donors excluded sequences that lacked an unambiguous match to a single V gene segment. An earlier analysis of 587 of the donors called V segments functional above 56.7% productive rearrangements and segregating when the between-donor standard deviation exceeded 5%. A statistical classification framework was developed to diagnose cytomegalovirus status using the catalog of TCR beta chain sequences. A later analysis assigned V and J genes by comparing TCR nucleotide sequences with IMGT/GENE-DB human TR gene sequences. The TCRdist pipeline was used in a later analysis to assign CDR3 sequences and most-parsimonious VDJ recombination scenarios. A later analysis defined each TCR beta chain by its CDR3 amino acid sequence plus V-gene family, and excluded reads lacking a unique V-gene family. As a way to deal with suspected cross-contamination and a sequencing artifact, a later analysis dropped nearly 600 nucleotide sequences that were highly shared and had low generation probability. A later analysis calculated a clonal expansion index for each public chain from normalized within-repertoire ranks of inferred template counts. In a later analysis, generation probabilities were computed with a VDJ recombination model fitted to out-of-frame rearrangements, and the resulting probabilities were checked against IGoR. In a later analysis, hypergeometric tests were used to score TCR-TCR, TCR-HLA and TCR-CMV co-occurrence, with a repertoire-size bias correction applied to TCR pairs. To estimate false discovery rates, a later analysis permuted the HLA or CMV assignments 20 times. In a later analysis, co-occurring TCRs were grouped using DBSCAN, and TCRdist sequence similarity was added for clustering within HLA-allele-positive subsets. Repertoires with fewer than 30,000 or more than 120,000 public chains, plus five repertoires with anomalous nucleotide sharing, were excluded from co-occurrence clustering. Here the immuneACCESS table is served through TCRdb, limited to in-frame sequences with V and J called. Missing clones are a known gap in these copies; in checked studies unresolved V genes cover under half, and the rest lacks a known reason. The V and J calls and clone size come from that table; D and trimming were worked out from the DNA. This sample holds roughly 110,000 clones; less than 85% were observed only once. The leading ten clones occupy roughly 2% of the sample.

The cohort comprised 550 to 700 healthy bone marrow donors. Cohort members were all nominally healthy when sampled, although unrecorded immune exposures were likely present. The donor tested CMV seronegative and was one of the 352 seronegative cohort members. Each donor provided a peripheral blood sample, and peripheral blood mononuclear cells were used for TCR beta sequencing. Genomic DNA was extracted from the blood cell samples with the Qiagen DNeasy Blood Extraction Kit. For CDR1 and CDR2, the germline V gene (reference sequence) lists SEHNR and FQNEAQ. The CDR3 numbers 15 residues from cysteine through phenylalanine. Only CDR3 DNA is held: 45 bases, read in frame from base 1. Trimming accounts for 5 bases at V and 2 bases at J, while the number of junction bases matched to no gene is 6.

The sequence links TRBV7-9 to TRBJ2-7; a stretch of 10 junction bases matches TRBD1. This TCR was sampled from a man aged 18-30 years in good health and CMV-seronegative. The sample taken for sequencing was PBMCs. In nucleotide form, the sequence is TGTGCCAGCAGCCCAGGGACAGGGGTCCCCTACGAGCAGTACTTC. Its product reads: CASSPGTGVPYEQYF.